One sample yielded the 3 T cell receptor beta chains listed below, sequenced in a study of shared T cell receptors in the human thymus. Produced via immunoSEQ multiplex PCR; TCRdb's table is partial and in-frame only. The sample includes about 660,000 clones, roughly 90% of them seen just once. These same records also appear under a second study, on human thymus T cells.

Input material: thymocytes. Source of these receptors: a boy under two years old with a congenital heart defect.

CDR3 in amino acids: CASSRTDSNQPQHF. In nucleotides, the CDR3 is TGTGCCAGCAGCCGGACAGATAGCAATCAGCCCCAGCATTTT. This rearrangement joins TRBV7-9 to TRBJ1-5, with D tentatively TRBD1 (6 bases). CDR1 is SEHNR and CDR2 is FQNEAQ in the germline V gene (reference sequence). The CDR3 extends over 14 amino acids. V was cut by 5 bases and J by 0 bases, with 8 bases left in between.

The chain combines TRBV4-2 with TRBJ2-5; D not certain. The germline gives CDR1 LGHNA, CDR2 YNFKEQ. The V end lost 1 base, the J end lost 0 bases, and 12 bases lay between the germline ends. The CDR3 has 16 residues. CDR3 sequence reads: CASSQVSLTYQETQYF. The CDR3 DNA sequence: TGTGCCAGCAGCCAAGTTTCCCTCACTTACCAAGAGACCCAGTACTTC.

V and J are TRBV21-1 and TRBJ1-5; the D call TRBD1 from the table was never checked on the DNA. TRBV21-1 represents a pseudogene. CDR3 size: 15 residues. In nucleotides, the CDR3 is TGTGCCAGCACCCAGGATTGCTGGGTAAGTCAGCCCCAGCATTTT. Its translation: CASTQDCWVSQPQHF.